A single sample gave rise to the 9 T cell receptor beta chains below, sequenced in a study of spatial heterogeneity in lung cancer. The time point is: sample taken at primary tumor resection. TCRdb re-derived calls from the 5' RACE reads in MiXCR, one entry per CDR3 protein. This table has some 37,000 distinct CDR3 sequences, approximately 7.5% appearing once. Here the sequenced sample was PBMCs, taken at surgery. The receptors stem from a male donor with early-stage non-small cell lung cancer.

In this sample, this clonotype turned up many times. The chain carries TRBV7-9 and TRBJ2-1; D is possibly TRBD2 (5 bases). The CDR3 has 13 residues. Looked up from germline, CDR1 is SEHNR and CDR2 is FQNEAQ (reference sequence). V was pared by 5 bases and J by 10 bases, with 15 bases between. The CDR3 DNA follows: TGTGCCAGCAGCCCAGACTACTCCCTAGAGCAGTTCTTC. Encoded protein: CASSPDYSLEQFF.

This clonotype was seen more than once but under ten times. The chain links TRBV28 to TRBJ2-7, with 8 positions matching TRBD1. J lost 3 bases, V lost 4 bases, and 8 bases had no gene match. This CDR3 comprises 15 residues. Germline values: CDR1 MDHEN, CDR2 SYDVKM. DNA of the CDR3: TGTGCCAGCAGTTCCCCCCGGGACAGGATCTACGAGCAGTACGTC. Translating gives CASSSPRDRIYEQYV.

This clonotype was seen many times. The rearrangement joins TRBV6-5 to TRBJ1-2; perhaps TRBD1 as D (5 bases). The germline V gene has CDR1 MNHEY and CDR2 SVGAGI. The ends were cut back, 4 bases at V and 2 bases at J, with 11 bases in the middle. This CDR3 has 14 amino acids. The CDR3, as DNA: TGTGCCAGCAGTTCGGGGGGTCAGAACTATGGCTACACCTTC. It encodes CASSSGGQNYGYTF.

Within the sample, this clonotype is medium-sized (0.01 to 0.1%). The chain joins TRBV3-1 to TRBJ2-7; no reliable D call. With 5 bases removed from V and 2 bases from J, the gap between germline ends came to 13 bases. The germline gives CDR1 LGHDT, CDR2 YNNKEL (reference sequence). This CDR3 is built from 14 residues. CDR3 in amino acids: CASSRTGSTYEQYV. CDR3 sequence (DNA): TGTGCCAGCAGCAGGACGGGCTCAACCTACGAGCAGTACGTC.

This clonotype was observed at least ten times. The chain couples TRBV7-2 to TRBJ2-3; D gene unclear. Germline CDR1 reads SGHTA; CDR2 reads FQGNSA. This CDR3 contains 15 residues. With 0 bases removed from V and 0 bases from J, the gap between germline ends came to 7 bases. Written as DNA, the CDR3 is TGTGCCAGCAGCTTAGCGCTAGGGAGCACAGATACGCAGTATTTT. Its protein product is CASSLALGSTDTQYF. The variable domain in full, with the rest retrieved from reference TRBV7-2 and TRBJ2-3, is GAGVSQSPSNKVTEKGKDVELRCDPISGHTALYWYRQSLGQGLEFLIYFQGNSAPDKSGLPSDRFSAERTGGSVSTLTIQRTQQEDSAVYLCASSLALGSTDTQYFGPGTRLTVL.

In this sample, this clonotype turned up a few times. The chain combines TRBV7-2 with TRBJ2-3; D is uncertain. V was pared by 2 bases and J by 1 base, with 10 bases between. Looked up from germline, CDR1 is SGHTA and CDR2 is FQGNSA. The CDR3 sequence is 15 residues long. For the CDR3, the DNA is TGTGCCAGCAGCTTACAGTCTGTAGGCACAGATACGCAGTATTTT. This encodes CASSLQSVGTDTQYF.

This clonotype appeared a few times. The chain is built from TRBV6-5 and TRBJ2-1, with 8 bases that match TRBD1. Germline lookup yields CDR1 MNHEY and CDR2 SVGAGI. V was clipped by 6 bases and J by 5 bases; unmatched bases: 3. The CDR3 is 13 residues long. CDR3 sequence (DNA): TGTGCCAGCAGAAACAGGGGGAACAATGAGCAGTTCTTC. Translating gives CASRNRGNNEQFF.

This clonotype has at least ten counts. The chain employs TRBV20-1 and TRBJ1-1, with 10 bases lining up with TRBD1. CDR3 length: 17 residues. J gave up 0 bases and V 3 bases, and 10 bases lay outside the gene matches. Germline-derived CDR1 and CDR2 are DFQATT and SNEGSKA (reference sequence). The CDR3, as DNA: TGCAGTGCTAGGGCATCCGGGACAGGGGTTTTGAACACTGAAGCTTTCTTT. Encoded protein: CSARASGTGVLNTEAFF.

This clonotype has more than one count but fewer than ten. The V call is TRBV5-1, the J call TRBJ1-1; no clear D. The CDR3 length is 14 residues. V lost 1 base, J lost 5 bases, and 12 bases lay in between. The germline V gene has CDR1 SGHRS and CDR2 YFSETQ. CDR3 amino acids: CASSLSGRLTEAFF. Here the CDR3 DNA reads TGCGCCAGCAGCTTGTCCGGGCGGTTGACTGAAGCTTTCTTT.